A single sample is the source of the 11 T cell receptor beta chains below, sequenced in a study of cytomegalovirus exposure and HLA in healthy donors. The primer mix had 60 Vbeta and 13 Jbeta primers. Clones were sequenced by immunoSEQ multiplex PCR, and TCRdb holds only the in-frame ones, with some missing. Among around 200,000 clones, about 80% were seen once, and the ten largest hold about 14%. The sample consisted of PBMCs. The receptor source for this set is a man aged 40-49 years in good health and CMV-seronegative.

CDR3 DNA sequence: TGTGCCAGCAGGGACAGTCTAGGACCCCTCCACTTT. Protein product: CASRDSLGPLHF. The J gene is TRBJ1-6, the V gene TRBV2; tentatively, D is TRBD1 (6 bases). Germline CDR1 SNHLY, CDR2 FYNNEI. The CDR3 spans 12 residues. Between the trimmed V and J ends, which lost 6 bases and 12 bases, there was a span of 12 bases.

Notes on this clone: Its ends do not fully match the called genes, so a read error is possible. This sequence joins TRBV5-6 and TRBJ1-5, with 7 bases identical to TRBD1. The CDR3 totals 15 residues. Germline CDR1 is SGHDT and CDR2 is YYEEEE. CDR3 protein: CASSLGQGVNQPQHF. In DNA form, the CDR3 reads TGTGCCAGCAGCTTGGGACAGGGAGTAAATCAGCCCCAACATTTT. Combining the CDR3 with reference TRBV5-6 and TRBJ1-5 gives the whole variable domain DAGVTQSPTHLIKTRGQQVTLRCSPKSGHDTVSWYQQALGQGPQFIFQYYEEEERQRGNFPDRFSGHQFPNYSSELNVNALLLGDSALYLCASSLGQGVNQPQHFGDGTRLSIL.

V gene TRBV9 combines with J gene TRBJ1-3, with D tentatively TRBD1 (6 bases). Trimming removed 3 bases at V and 0 bases at J, with 13 bases between. From germline, CDR1 is SGDLS and CDR2 YYNGEE. CDR3 length equals 16 residues. The CDR3 DNA reads as TGTGCCAGCAGCGGACAGGTAGCTTACTCTGGAAACACCATATATTTT. Amino acids: CASSGQVAYSGNTIYF.

The CDR3 region has the DNA TGTGCCAGCTCACAACAGGGGAATCAGCCCCAGCATTTT. The encoded protein is CASSQQGNQPQHF. The rearrangement joins TRBV18 to TRBJ1-5; TRBD1 aligns across 7 bases. After removal of 4 bases from V and 4 bases from J, the junction contained 1 base not matched to a gene. The CDR3 covers 13 residues. The germline CDR1 and CDR2 sequences are KGHSH and LQKENI.

In its sample, this clone was seen a few times. J is TRBJ2-1 and V is TRBV4-1, with a possible D match to TRBD2 (6 bases). Trimming left V 3 bases short and J 1 base short, with 10 bases between. The CDR3 contains 15 residues. Per germline, CDR1 MGHRA and CDR2 YSYEKL. CDR3 nucleotide sequence: TGCGCCAGCAGCCAGCTAGCGCATTCCTACAATGAGCAGTTCTTC. Protein product: CASSQLAHSYNEQFF.

In this sample, this clone turned up a few times. The gene calls are TRBV10-3 and TRBJ1-2; D may be TRBD1 (5 bases). Germline loops: CDR1 ENHRY, CDR2 SYGVKD. This CDR3 is built from 14 residues. Trimming took off 3 bases at V and 4 bases at J, with 12 bases between the two ends. CDR3 region: CAISDGGGIYGYTF. The DNA of the CDR3 is TGTGCCATCAGTGACGGTGGGGGGATCTATGGCTACACCTTC.

CDR3 protein: CATSSLARAGLRQFF. The CDR3 DNA reads as TGTGCCACCAGCTCCTTGGCACGAGCAGGGCTCAGGCAGTTCTTC. The chain couples TRBV15 to TRBJ2-1, with D possibly being TRBD1 (5 bases). The germline V and J ends were trimmed by 5 bases and 12 bases, with 23 bases remaining between them. This CDR3 has 15 amino acids. Germline CDR1 reads LNHNV; CDR2 reads YYDKDF (reference sequence).

This clone has only a few counts. The rearrangement joins TRBV19 to TRBJ1-5; maybe TRBD1 (5 bases). CDR3 length equals 14 residues. Germline V gives CDR1 LNHDA, CDR2 SQIVND (reference sequence). V shed 7 bases and J shed 4 bases, with 14 bases lying between them. The CDR3 DNA reads as TGTGCCAGTACCGATACGGGGGGTAATCAGCCCCAGCATTTT. Translated: CASTDTGGNQPQHF.

This clone was seen a single time. This chain connects TRBV7-6 to TRBJ1-1, with TRBD1 as a possible D gene (5 bases). Trimming removed 4 bases at V and 3 bases at J, with 12 bases between. Germline CDR1 SGHVS, CDR2 FNYEAQ. This CDR3 spans 14 amino acids. The CDR3 protein is CASSSRAVDTEAFF. The CDR3 DNA reads as TGTGCCAGCAGCTCCAGGGCCGTAGACACTGAAGCTTTCTTT.

The V and J genes are TRBV27 and TRBJ2-7, with D maybe TRBD2 (6 bases). Trimming took 1 base from V and 0 from J, leaving 7 bases between them. The germline V gene encodes CDR1 MNHEY and CDR2 SMNVEV (reference sequence). The CDR3 spans 14 residues. The CDR3 is CASSLFSGSYEQYF. DNA of the CDR3: TGTGCCAGCAGTTTATTTAGCGGCTCCTACGAGCAGTACTTC.

This chain's CDR3 is CASSQEGMAEAFF. The CDR3 coding sequence is TGCGCCAGCAGCCAAGAGGGCATGGCTGAAGCTTTCTTT. The J gene is TRBJ1-1, the V gene TRBV4-1; no clear D gene. There are 13 residues in the CDR3. In germline, CDR1 is MGHRA, CDR2 YSYEKL. V dropped 0 bases and J dropped 6 bases, with 8 bases sitting between them.